A single sample gave rise to the 19 T cell receptor beta chains below, sequenced in a study of cytomegalovirus exposure and HLA in healthy donors. The primer mix had 60 Vbeta and 13 Jbeta primers. Generated by immunoSEQ multiplex PCR, the TCRdb table keeps only in-frame clones and is missing some. Of roughly 100,000 clones in the sample, more than 80% were seen once. The sample consisted of PBMCs. The receptors here all came from a man aged 25-40 years in good health and CMV-seronegative.

This chain joins TRBV30 and TRBJ1-2; 10 bases agree with TRBD1. V was clipped by 5 bases and J by 7 bases; unmatched bases: 7. This CDR3 has 13 amino acids. Germline V gene sequence: CDR1 GTSNPN, CDR2 SVGIG (reference sequence). The CDR3 bases are TGTGCCTGGCTGACAGGGGGCTCGTCTGGCTACACCTTC. This encodes CAWLTGGSSGYTF. The whole variable domain, filled in from reference TRBV30 and TRBJ1-2, reads SQTIHQWPATLVQPVGSPLSLECTVEGTSNPNLYWYRQAAGRGLQLLFYSVGIGQISSEVPQNLSASRPQDRQFILSSKKLLLSDSGFYLCAWLTGGSSGYTFGSGTRLTVV.

DNA of the CDR3: TGTGCCAGCACCCCGGGACGGGAGTCCCACGAGCAGTACTTC. Protein product: CASTPGRESHEQYF. This sequence joins TRBV6-6 and TRBJ2-7; D is perhaps TRBD2 (6 bases). CDR3 length: 14 amino acids. The germline V gene has CDR1 MNHNY and CDR2 SVGAGI (reference sequence). The V and J ends lost 7 bases and 5 bases respectively, with 18 bases between them.

On this clone: A read error may produce the germline difference seen at one junction end. The chain carries TRBV29-1 and TRBJ1-2; 11 bases fit TRBD1. The CDR3 loop spans 13 amino acids. The germline V gene encodes CDR1 SQVTM and CDR2 ANQGSEA. CDR3 in amino acids: CSIDGQGAGGYTF. The CDR3 nucleotides read TGCAGCATTGATGGACAGGGGGCCGGGGGCTACACCTTC.

The rearrangement joins TRBV28 to TRBJ2-7; possible D gene TRBD2, 6 bases. Germline CDR1 and CDR2: MDHEN and SYDVKM. With 3 bases removed from V and 0 bases from J, the gap between germline ends came to 12 bases. The CDR3 covers 15 residues. The CDR3: CASSFRGTYSYEQYF. The CDR3 DNA reads TGTGCCAGCAGTTTCCGCGGGACCTACTCCTACGAGCAGTACTTC.

V and J are TRBV27 and TRBJ1-4; 10 bases are a match to TRBD1. The germline gives CDR1 MNHEY, CDR2 SMNVEV (reference sequence). V was pared by 6 bases and J by 8 bases, with 9 bases of the junction left unmatched. The CDR3 length is 15 residues. The CDR3 region has the DNA TGTGCCAGCAGCTCCCTGGGGACAGGGGAAGAAAAACTGTTTTTT. It codes for CASSSLGTGEEKLFF. The full variable domain, completed using reference TRBV27 and TRBJ1-4, is EAQVTQNPRYLITVTGKKLTVTCSQNMNHEYMSWYRQDPGLGLRQIYYSMNVEVTDKGDVPEGYKVSRKEKRNFPLILESPSPNQTSLYFCASSSLGTGEEKLFFGSGTQLSVL.

The chain combines TRBV7-2 with TRBJ2-1; 14 positions agree with TRBD2. With 8 bases clipped from V and 8 bases from J, the junction kept 5 bases outside the gene matches. Germline loops: CDR1 SGHTA, CDR2 FQGNSA. The CDR3 consists of 14 residues. The CDR3 DNA reads TGTGCCAGCCGGACTAGCGGGGGGAGCTATGAGCAGTTCTTC. The encoded protein is CASRTSGGSYEQFF.

The chain carries TRBV19 and TRBJ2-5; weak D call: TRBD1 (5 bases). V dropped 6 bases and J dropped 0 bases, with 11 bases sitting between them. The germline V gene has CDR1 LNHDA and CDR2 SQIVND (reference sequence). This CDR3 has 14 residues. The CDR3 sequence is CASSKNRNQETQYF. CDR3 in DNA: TGTGCCAGTAGCAAGAACAGGAACCAAGAGACCCAGTACTTC.

The CDR3 protein is CSAVTTATYEQYF. The CDR3, as DNA: TGCAGCGCCGTCACGACAGCTACCTACGAGCAGTACTTC. This rearrangement joins TRBV29-1 to TRBJ2-7; TRBD1 is a possible D gene (5 bases). V lost 7 bases and J 2 bases, leaving 15 bases between the germline ends. Germline CDR1 reads SQVTM; CDR2 reads ANQGSEA. This CDR3 region has 13 residues.

The chain carries TRBV14 and TRBJ1-6, with a weak D call TRBD1 (6 bases). V was shortened by 7 bases and J by 7 bases, with 14 bases between the two germline ends. The CDR3 length is 14 residues. CDR1 is SGHDN and CDR2 is FVKESK in the germline V gene. The CDR3 loop is CASKPGAWNSPLHF. The DNA of the CDR3 is TGTGCCAGCAAGCCAGGGGCTTGGAATTCACCCCTCCACTTT.

This clone has just a few counts. CDR3 amino acids: CASHSSGRPPDTQYF. CDR3 DNA sequence: TGTGCCAGCCACTCTAGCGGGAGGCCCCCAGATACGCAGTATTTT. The rearrangement links TRBV28 to TRBJ2-3, with TRBD2 identical over 11 bases. Losses at the gene ends were 8 bases for V and 4 bases for J; bases not matched to a gene: 8. The CDR3 covers 15 residues. Germline CDR1 is MDHEN and CDR2 is SYDVKM. Based on the CDR3 plus reference TRBV28 and TRBJ2-3, the full variable domain is DVKVTQSSRYLVKRTGEKVFLECVQDMDHENMFWYRQDPGLGLRLIYFSYDVKMKEKGDIPEGYSVSREKKERFSLILESASTNQTSMYLCASHSSGRPPDTQYFGPGTRLTVL.

This clone has only one observation. This chain links TRBV20-1 with TRBJ2-3, with D tentatively TRBD2 (5 bases). V was trimmed by 4 bases and J by 8 bases, leaving 10 bases between them. This CDR3 region has 11 residues. CDR1 and CDR2 from the germline V gene are DFQATT and SNEGSKA (reference sequence). CDR3 amino acids: CSANEGATQYF. CDR3 coding DNA: TGCAGTGCTAACGAGGGTGCTACGCAGTATTTT.

The chain couples TRBV9 to TRBJ2-7, with 13 bases aligning to TRBD2. The J segment lost 4 bases and the V segment lost 3 bases, leaving 4 bases of the junction unmatched. Germline V gene lookup returns CDR1 SGDLS and CDR2 YYNGEE. The CDR3 is 15 residues long. CDR3 DNA: TGTGCCAGCAGCGCCGGGACTAGCGGGACTTACGAGCAGTACTTC. Its protein is CASSAGTSGTYEQYF. Based on the CDR3 plus reference TRBV9 and TRBJ2-7, the full variable domain is DSGVTQTPKHLITATGQRVTLRCSPRSGDLSVYWYQQSLDQGLQFLIQYYNGEERAKGNILERFSAQQFPDLHSELNLSSLELGDSALYFCASSAGTSGTYEQYFGPGTRLTVT.

The gene calls are TRBV5-6 and TRBJ2-1; TRBD2 matches 12 bases. Germline V gene lookup returns CDR1 SGHDT and CDR2 YYEEEE. The CDR3 is 16 residues long. Trimming at V came to 3 bases and at J to 0 bases, leaving 1 base not matched to a gene. The CDR3 DNA reads TGTGCCAGCAGCTCGGGACTAGCGGGCTCCTACAATGAGCAGTTCTTC. It translates to CASSSGLAGSYNEQFF.

This sequence joins TRBV9 and TRBJ2-1; 7 bases are shared with TRBD1. This CDR3 has 15 residues. The V gene's germline CDR1 is SGDLS and CDR2 YYNGEE. V was clipped by 0 bases and J by 4 bases; unmatched bases: 4. CDR3 sequence (DNA): TGTGCCAGCAGCGTAGGGGACAGACCGTACAATGAGCAGTTCTTC. Amino acids: CASSVGDRPYNEQFF.

The chain employs TRBV25-1 and TRBJ2-3, with 9 positions matching TRBD2. With 1 base clipped from V and 6 bases from J, the junction kept 8 bases outside the gene matches. The V gene's germline CDR1 is MGHDK and CDR2 SYGVNS. This CDR3 is built from 16 residues. The CDR3 nucleotides are TGTGCCAGCAGTGAATGGGGCGGGGGGGGACTTGATACGCAGTATTTT. Its translation is CASSEWGGGGLDTQYF. Full variable domain (remainder filled in from reference TRBV25-1 and TRBJ2-3): EADIYQTPRYLVIGTGKKITLECSQTMGHDKMYWYQQDPGMELHLIHYSYGVNSTEKGDLSSESTVSRIRTEHFPLTLESARPSHTSQYLCASSEWGGGGLDTQYFGPGTRLTVL.

The rearrangement uses TRBV27 and TRBJ2-5, with D maybe TRBD1 (5 bases). The better agreement between TRBJ2-7 and the DNA end casts doubt on the J call. Germline assignment: CDR1 MNHEY and CDR2 SMNVEV (reference sequence). This CDR3 spans 13 amino acids. Here the CDR3 reads CASSLSDIGEQYF. DNA of the CDR3: TGTGCCAGCAGTCTCTCGGACATTGGCGAGCAGTACTTC.

This clone has a handful of counts. The V call is TRBV15, the J call TRBJ2-6; 8 bases agree with TRBD1. The CDR3 is 17 residues long. Germline loops: CDR1 LNHNV, CDR2 YYDKDF (reference sequence). V lost 5 bases to trimming and J lost 0 bases; unmatched junction nucleotides: 6. The CDR3 reads CATSGWTGTSGANVLTF. CDR3 DNA sequence: TGTGCCACCAGCGGTTGGACAGGGACCTCTGGGGCCAACGTCCTGACTTTC.

The chain combines TRBV2 with TRBJ2-7, with 10 bases lining up with TRBD1. Looked up from germline, CDR1 is SNHLY and CDR2 is FYNNEI. V trimming: 6 bases; J trimming: 4 bases; junction bases outside the gene matches: 9. The CDR3 loop spans 15 amino acids. The CDR3 loop is CASSLSPGQGYEQYF. CDR3 bases: TGTGCCAGCAGCTTGTCCCCGGGACAGGGGTACGAGCAGTACTTC.

V and J are TRBV15 and TRBJ2-1, with TRBD2 matching 10 bases. Germline CDR1 and CDR2: LNHNV and YYDKDF (reference sequence). Losses at the gene ends were 3 bases for V and 4 bases for J; bases not matched to a gene: 3. This CDR3 has 15 amino acids. The CDR3 protein is CATSRTLAGYNEQFF. DNA of the CDR3: TGTGCCACCAGCAGGACACTAGCGGGGTACAATGAGCAGTTCTTC.